A selection of T cell receptor beta chains follows, all from one sample in a study of cytomegalovirus exposure and HLA in healthy donors. Only in-frame clones appear in the TCRdb table, and some are missing; sequencing was by immunoSEQ multiplex PCR. This sample has some 150,000 clones, with over 80% found just once. The sample was PBMCs. All receptors come from a woman aged 25-40 years in good health and CMV-seronegative. Each CDR3 is given with its conserved first and last residue. The order of the fields is J gene, V gene, CDR3 length, CDR3 protein.

>TRBJ1-2|TRBV7-9|12
CASSLEGDGYTF
>TRBJ2-6|TRBV5-1|15
CASSLGQGGANVLTF
>TRBJ2-3|TRBV5-1|15
CASSWSPADTDTQYF
>TRBJ2-7|TRBV7-8|13
CASSWRSSYEQYF
>TRBJ2-1|TRBV2|13
CASSEGRPNEQFF
>TRBJ2-5|TRBV2|14
CASSMVRGSETQYF
>TRBJ2-2|TRBV5-1|16
CASSLMRQTNTGELFF
>TRBJ2-1|TRBV14|12
CASAPLGGKQFF
>TRBJ2-7|TRBV6-1|12
CASSETTYEQYF
>TRBJ1-5|TRBV19|16
CASSPDRVYSNQPQHF
>TRBJ2-7|TRBV6-6|13
CASSRGGFYEQYF
>TRBJ1-3|TRBV6-1|14
CASSSKGAGNTIYF
>TRBJ1-4|TRBV30|12
CAWIRQNEKLFF
>TRBJ2-7|TRBV6-5|15
CASSYPVGSSYEQYF
>TRBJ1-2|TRBV19|11
CASTSRGGYTF
>TRBJ2-1|TRBV7-2|14
CASSLVGSRDEQFF
>TRBJ1-5|TRBV12-5|15
CASGRDTNGDQPQHF
>TRBJ1-1|TRBV19|16
CASSITGIDRDTEAFF
>TRBJ2-2|TRBV5-1|17
CASSFPSGSAGTGELFF
>TRBJ2-7|TRBV5-1|16
CASSLGRRDRVYEQYF
>TRBJ2-5|TRBV5-6|14
CASSLIAGQETQYF
>TRBJ2-7|TRBV5-1|14
CASSSWGRLYEQYF
>TRBJ2-7|TRBV28|17
CASRAINRDRVSYEQYF
>TRBJ1-1|TRBV5-1|15
CASSLGQGGNTEAFF
>TRBJ2-1|TRBV4-3|16
CASSQDYMKGVNEQFF
>TRBJ2-7|TRBV6-5|14
CASSYGGVSYEQYF
>TRBJ2-5|TRBV13|17
CASSLRLAGVIQETQYF
>TRBJ2-3|TRBV15|15
CATSRDRVYTDTQYF
>TRBJ1-1|TRBV6-4|13
CASSQDRGTEAFF
>TRBJ1-5|TRBV30|13
CAWGDRGYQPQHF
>TRBJ1-1|TRBV10-3|14
CAISESGTGHEAFF